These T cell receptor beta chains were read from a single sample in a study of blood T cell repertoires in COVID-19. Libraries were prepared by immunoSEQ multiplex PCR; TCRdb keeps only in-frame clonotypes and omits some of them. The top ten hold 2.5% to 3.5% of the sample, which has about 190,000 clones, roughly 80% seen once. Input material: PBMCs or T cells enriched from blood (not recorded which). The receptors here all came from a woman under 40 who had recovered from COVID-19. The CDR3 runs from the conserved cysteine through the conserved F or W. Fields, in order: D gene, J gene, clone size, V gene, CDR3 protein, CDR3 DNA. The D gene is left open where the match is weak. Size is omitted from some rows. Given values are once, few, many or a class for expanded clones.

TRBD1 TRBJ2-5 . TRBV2 CASGTVFQETQYF TGTGCCAGCGGGACAGTCTTTCAAGAGACCCAGTACTTC
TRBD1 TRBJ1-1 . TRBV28 CASLGLGQRNTEAFF TGTGCCAGCCTTGGGCTGGGACAGCGGAACACTGAAGCTTTCTTT
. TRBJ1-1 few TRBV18 CASSPPGSLPPNTEAFF TGTGCCAGCTCACCACCGGGGAGCCTGCCCCCGAACACTGAAGCTTTCTTT
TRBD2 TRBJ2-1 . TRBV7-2 CASSPLAGAYNEQFF TGTGCCAGCAGCCCCCTAGCGGGAGCCTACAATGAGCAGTTCTTC
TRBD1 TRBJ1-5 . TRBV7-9 CASSLPGTGGGNQPQHF TGTGCCAGCAGCTTACCCGGGACAGGGGGCGGCAATCAGCCCCAGCATTTT
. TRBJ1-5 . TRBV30 CAWSVGRGNQPQHF TGTGCCTGGAGTGTAGGCAGGGGCAATCAGCCCCAGCATTTT
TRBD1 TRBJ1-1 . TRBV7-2 CASSSGQGTVEAFF TGTGCCAGCAGCTCGGGACAGGGTACGGTTGAAGCTTTCTTT
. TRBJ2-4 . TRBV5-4 CASSTTGRDIQYF TGTGCCAGCAGTACTACAGGGAGGGACATTCAGTACTTC
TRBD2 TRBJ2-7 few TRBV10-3 CATLGGGAAGGYF TGTGCCACCCTAGGCGGGGGGGCCGCCGGCGGGTACTTC
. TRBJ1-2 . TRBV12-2 CASRRDRAGTGDYGYTF TGTGCAAGTCGCCGAGATCGAGCCGGGACAGGGGACTATGGCTACACCTTC
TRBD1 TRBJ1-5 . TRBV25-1 CASRRGRKNQPQHF TGTGCCAGCAGGAGGGGGCGGAAGAATCAGCCCCAGCATTTT
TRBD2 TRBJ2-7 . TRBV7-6 CASSNGLAGDNDEQYF TGTGCCAGCAGCAACGGACTAGCGGGAGATAATGACGAGCAGTACTTC
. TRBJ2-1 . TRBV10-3 CAISESTRGVHEQFF TGTGCCATCAGTGAGTCCACTAGAGGTGTCCATGAGCAGTTCTTC
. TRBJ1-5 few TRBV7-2 CASSLGTGAGQPQHF TGTGCCAGCAGCTTAGGTACTGGGGCTGGTCAGCCCCAGCATTTT
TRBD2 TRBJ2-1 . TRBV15 CATSRYTSGSPYNEQFF TGTGCCACCAGCAGATACACTAGCGGGAGCCCCTACAATGAGCAGTTCTTC
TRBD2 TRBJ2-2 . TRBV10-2 CASHKGLAGVGTGELFF TGCGCCAGCCATAAAGGACTAGCGGGGGTAGGGACCGGGGAGCTGTTTTTT
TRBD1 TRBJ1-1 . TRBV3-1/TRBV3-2 CASSRTGQANTEAFF TGTGCCAGCAGCAGAACGGGACAGGCGAACACTGAAGCTTTCTTT
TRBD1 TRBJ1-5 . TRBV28 CASRTGGSQPQHF TGTGCCAGTAGGACAGGGGGATCTCAGCCCCAGCATTTT
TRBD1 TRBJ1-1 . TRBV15 CATSRDRDRSVTFF TGTGCCACCAGCAGAGATCGGGACAGGTCGGTGACTTTCTTT
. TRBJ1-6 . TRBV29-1 CSGARQANSPLHF TGCAGCGGAGCTAGACAGGCTAATTCACCCCTCCACTTT
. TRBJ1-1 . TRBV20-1 CSASQAPRTEAFF TGCAGTGCTAGTCAGGCCCCGCGCACTGAAGCTTTCTTT
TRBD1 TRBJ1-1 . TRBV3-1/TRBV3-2 CASSQDLLTGGAFIEAFF TGTGCCAGCAGCCAAGACCTTTTAACAGGGGGCGCGTTTATTGAAGCTTTCTTT
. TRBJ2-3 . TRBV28 CASSSLAIVATDTQYF TGTGCCAGCAGTTCCCTAGCGATCGTCGCCACAGATACGCAGTATTTT
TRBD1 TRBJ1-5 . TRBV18 CASSPPTGGRSNQPQHF TGTGCCAGCTCACCACCAACAGGGGGGCGCAGCAATCAGCCCCAGCATTTT
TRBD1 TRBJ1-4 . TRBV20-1 CSAGPGQGVF TGCAGTGCTGGACCGGGACAGGGCGTTTTT
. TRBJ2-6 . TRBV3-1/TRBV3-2 CASSPSGANVLTF TGTGCCAGCAGCCCCTCCGGGGCCAACGTCCTGACTTTC
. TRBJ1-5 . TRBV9 CASSKTGDNQPQHF TGTGCCAGCAGCAAGACAGGCGACAATCAGCCCCAGCATTTT
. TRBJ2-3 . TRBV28 CASRVGDSSTDTQYF TGTGCCAGCAGGGTGGGTGACAGCAGCACAGATACGCAGTATTTT
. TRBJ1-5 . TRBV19 CASSQGPHQPQHF TGTGCCAGTAGTCAGGGTCCCCATCAGCCCCAGCATTTT
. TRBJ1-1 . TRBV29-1 CSVQKRDQVTEAFF TGCAGCGTCCAAAAGCGGGATCAGGTCACTGAAGCTTTCTTT
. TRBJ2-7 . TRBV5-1 CASSWRTDEQYF TGCGCCAGCAGCTGGCGGACAGACGAGCAGTACTTC
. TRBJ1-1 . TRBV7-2 CASSRGGAAFF TGTGCCAGCAGTCGAGGAGGGGCAGCTTTCTTT
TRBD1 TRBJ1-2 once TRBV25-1 CASSENSGTGDYGYTF TGTGCCAGCAGTGAAAATTCCGGGACAGGGGACTATGGCTACACCTTC
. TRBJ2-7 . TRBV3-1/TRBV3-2 CASSQGQGNYEQYF TGTGCCAGCAGCCAAGGTCAGGGAAACTACGAGCAGTACTTC
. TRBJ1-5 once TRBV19 CASSTFTSPSTVGYSNQPQHF TGTGCCAGTAGTACCTTTACTTCCCCTTCGACAGTGGGGTATAGCAATCAGCCCCAGCATTTT
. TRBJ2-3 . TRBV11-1 CASSLLSTPTDTQYF TGTGCCAGCAGCTTATTGTCTACCCCCACAGATACGCAGTATTTT
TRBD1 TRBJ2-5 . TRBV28 CASSFLGQGGETQYF TGTGCCAGCAGCTTTTTGGGACAGGGTGGAGAGACCCAGTACTTC
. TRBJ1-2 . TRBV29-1 CSVFGQEGRVGYTF TGCAGCGTTTTTGGCCAGGAGGGGAGGGTTGGCTACACCTTC
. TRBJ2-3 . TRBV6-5 CASMPLYTDTQYF TGTGCCAGCATGCCTCTATACACAGATACGCAGTATTTT
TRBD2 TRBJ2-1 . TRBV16 CASSQGLAVEQFF TGTGCCAGCAGCCAGGGACTAGCGGTTGAGCAGTTCTTC
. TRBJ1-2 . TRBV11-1 CASSRQIYGYTF TGTGCCAGCAGCCGACAGATCTATGGCTACACCTTC
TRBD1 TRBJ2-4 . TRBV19 CASPSRDRAKNIQYF TGTGCCAGCCCATCTAGGGACAGGGCTAAAAACATTCAGTACTTC
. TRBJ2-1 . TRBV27 CASSLSFRGVAYNEQFF TGTGCCAGCAGTTTATCTTTCCGGGGTGTGGCCTACAATGAGCAGTTCTTC
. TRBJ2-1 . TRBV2 CASDASGFNEQFF TGTGCCAGCGACGCCTCAGGGTTCAATGAGCAGTTCTTC
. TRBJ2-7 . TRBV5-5 CASSLGVHSSYEQYF TGTGCCAGCAGCTTGGGGGTGCACAGTTCCTACGAGCAGTACTTC
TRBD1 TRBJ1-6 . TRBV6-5 CASTRQGTDSPLHF TGTGCCAGCACTAGACAGGGGACGGATTCACCCCTCCACTTT
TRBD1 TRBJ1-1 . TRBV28 CASSAPGQKNTEAFF TGTGCCAGCAGTGCTCCGGGACAGAAGAACACTGAAGCTTTCTTT
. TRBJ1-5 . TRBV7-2 CASTTGRTSNQPQHF TGTGCCAGCACCACAGGGCGGACGAGCAATCAGCCCCAGCATTTT
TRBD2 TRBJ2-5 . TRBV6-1 CASSATSGGASETQYF TGTGCCAGCAGTGCGACTAGCGGGGGGGCTTCTGAGACCCAGTACTTC
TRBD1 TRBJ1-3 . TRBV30 CASTSGGSGNTIYF TGTGCCTCCACCTCAGGGGGTTCTGGAAACACCATATATTTT
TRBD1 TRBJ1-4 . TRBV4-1 CASSWTGTNEKLFF TGCGCCAGCAGCTGGACAGGGACTAATGAAAAACTGTTTTTT
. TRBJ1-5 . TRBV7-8 CASHPSAGSNQPQHF TGTGCCAGTCATCCCTCGGCAGGAAGCAATCAGCCCCAGCATTTT